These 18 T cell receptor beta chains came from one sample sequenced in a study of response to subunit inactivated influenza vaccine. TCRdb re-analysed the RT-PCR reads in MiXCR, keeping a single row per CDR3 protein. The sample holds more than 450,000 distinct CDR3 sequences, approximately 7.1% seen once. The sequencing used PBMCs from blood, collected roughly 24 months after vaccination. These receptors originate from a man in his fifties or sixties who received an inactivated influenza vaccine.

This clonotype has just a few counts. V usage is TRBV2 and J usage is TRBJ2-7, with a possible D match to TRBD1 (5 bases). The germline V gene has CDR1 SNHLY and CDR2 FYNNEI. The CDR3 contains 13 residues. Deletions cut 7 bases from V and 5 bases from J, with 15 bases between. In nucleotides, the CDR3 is TGTGCCAGCACTGGGGCCTTCTTCAACGAGCAGTACTTC. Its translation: CASTGAFFNEQYF.

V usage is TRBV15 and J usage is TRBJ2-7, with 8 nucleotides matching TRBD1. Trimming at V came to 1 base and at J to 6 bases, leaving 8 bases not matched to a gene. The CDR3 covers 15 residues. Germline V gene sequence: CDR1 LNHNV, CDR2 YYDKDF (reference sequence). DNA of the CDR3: TGTGCCACCAGCAGAGGGATTCAGGGGGCCGTCGAGCAGTACTTC. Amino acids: CATSRGIQGAVEQYF. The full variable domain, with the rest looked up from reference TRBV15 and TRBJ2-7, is DAMVIQNPRYQVTQFGKPVTLSCSQTLNHNVMYWYQQKSSQAPKLLFHYYDKDFNNEADTPDNFQSRRPNTSFCFLDIRSPGLGDTAMYLCATSRGIQGAVEQYFGPGTRLTVT.

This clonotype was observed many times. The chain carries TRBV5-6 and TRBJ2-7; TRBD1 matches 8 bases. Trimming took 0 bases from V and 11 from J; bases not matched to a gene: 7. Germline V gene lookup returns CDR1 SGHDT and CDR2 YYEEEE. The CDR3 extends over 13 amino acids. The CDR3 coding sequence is TGTGCCAGCAGCTTGGGGACAGGGATTAGGGAGTACTTC. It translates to CASSLGTGIREYF.

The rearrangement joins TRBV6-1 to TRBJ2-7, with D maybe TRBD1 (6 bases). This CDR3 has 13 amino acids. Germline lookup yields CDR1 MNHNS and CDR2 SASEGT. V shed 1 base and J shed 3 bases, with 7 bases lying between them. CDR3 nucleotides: TGTGCCAGCAGTGAAGGACAGGACTACGAGCAGTACTTC. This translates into CASSEGQDYEQYF.

For the CDR3, the DNA is TGTGCCAGCAGTTCCCCCTTTGGGGAGGGGGATTACAATGAGCAGTTCTTC. Amino acids: CASSSPFGEGDYNEQFF. V is TRBV6-2 or TRBV6-3 and J is TRBJ2-1; TRBD2 is a possible D gene (7 bases). Germline V gene lookup returns CDR1 MNHEY and CDR2 SVGEGT. Trimming pared 4 bases from V and 4 bases from J, leaving 20 bases between. This CDR3 spans 17 amino acids.

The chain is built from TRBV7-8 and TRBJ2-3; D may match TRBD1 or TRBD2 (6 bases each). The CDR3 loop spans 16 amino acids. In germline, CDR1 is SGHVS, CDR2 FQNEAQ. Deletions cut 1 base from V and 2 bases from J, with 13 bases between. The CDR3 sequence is CASSLGQASATDTQYF. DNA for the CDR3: TGTGCCAGCAGCTTAGGACAGGCTAGCGCCACAGATACGCAGTATTTT.

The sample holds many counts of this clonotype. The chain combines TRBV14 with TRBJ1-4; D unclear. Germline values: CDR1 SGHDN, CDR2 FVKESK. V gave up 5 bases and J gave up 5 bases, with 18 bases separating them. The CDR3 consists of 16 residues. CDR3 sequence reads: CASSFLGPGSNEKLFF. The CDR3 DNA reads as TGTGCCAGCAGCTTCCTTGGACCGGGGTCGAATGAAAAACTGTTTTTT.

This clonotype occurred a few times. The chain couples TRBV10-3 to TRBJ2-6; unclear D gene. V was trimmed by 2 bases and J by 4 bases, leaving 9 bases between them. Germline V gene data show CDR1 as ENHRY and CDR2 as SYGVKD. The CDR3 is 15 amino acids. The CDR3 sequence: CAISEAATGANVLTF. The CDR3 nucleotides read TGTGCCATCAGTGAGGCAGCTACCGGGGCCAACGTCCTGACTTTC.

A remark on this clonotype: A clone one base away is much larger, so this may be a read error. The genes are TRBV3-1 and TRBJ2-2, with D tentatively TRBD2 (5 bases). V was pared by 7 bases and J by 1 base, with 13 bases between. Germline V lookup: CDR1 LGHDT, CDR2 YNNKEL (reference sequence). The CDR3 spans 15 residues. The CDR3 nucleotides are TGTGCCAGCAACCCCGGCGGAGGGAACACCGGGGAGCTGTTTTTT. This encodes CASNPGGGNTGELFF.

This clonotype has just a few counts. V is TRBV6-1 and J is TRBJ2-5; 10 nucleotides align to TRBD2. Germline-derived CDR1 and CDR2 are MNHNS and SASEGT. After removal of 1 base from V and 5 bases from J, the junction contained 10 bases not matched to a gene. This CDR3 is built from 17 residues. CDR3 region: CASSEEASGSSRETQYF. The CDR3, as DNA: TGTGCCAGCAGTGAAGAGGCTAGCGGGAGTTCACGGGAGACCCAGTACTTC.

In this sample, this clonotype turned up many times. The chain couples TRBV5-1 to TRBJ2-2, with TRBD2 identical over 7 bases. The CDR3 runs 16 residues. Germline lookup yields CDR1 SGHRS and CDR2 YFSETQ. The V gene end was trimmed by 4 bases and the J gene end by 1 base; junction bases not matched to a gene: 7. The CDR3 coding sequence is TGCGCCAGCAGCCCGGTCGGGACTATGAACACCGGGGAGCTGTTTTTT. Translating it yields CASSPVGTMNTGELFF.

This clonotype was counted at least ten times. The CDR3 reads CSVEVVGGQGAFTDTQYF. The CDR3 DNA is TGCAGCGTTGAGGTGGTAGGGGGACAGGGGGCTTTCACAGATACGCAGTATTTT. V usage is TRBV29-1 and J usage is TRBJ2-3; TRBD1 aligns across 12 bases. V lost 3 bases to trimming and J lost 2 bases; unmatched junction nucleotides: 12. CDR3 length equals 18 residues. Germline V gives CDR1 SQVTM, CDR2 ANQGSEA.

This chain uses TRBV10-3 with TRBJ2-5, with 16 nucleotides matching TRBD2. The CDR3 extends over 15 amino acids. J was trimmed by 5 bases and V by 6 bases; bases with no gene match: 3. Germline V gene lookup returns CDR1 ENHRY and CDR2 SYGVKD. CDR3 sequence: CAIRAGLAGGETQYF. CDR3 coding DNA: TGTGCCATCAGGGCGGGACTAGCGGGAGGGGAGACCCAGTACTTC.

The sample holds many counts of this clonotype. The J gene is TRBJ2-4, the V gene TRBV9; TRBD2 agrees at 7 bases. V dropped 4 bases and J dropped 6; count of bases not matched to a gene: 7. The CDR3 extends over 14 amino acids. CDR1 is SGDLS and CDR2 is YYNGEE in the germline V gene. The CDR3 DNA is TGTGCCAGCAGCCCGACTAGCACCCGAAACATTCAGTACTTC. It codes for CASSPTSTRNIQYF.

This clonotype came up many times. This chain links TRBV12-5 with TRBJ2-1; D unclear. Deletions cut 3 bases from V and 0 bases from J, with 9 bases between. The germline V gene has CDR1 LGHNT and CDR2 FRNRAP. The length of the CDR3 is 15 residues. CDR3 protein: CASGLGVSSYNEQFF. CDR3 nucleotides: TGTGCTAGTGGTTTAGGTGTGAGCTCCTACAATGAGCAGTTCTTC.

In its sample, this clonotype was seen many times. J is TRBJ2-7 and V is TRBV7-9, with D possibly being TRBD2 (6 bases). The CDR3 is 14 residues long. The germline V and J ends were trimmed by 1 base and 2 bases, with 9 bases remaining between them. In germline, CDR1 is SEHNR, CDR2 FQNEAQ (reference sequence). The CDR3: CASSLGGNPYEQYF. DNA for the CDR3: TGTGCCAGCAGCTTAGGCGGGAATCCCTACGAGCAGTACTTC.

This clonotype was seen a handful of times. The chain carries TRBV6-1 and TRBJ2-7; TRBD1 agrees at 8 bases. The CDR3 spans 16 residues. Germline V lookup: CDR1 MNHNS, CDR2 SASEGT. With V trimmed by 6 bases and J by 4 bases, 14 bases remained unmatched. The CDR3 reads CASRPSHGQGAYEQYF. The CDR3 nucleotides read TGTGCCAGCAGGCCATCGCACGGACAGGGAGCATACGAGCAGTACTTC.

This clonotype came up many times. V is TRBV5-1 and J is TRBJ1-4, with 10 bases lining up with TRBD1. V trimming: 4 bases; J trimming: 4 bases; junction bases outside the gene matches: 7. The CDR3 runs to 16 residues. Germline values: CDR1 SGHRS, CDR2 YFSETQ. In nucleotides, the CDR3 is TGCGCCAGCAGCGAGACAGGGGGCGGGTATAATGAAAAACTGTTTTTT. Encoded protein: CASSETGGGYNEKLFF.